This record looks at one T cell receptor (beta chain) sequence and its context. What it binds is not known. The entry originates in a study of cytomegalovirus exposure and HLA in healthy donors. Regarding the study as a whole: The later analysis indicated that the majority of CMV-associated TCR beta chains appeared HLA-restricted.

A multiplex PCR was run with 60 Vbeta primers and 13 Jbeta primers. TCRdb keeps only in-frame clones here, not all; method: immunoSEQ multiplex PCR. The sample yields some 150,000 clones, 75% to 80% seen once. Germline CDR1 reads SEHNR; CDR2 reads FQNEAQ (reference sequence). Trimming removed 0 bases from V and 2 bases from J; junction bases left unmatched: 12. The CDR3 covers 19 residues. This chain joins TRBV7-9 and TRBJ2-1; 8 bases agree with TRBD2. This receptor was identified in a man in his forties in good health and CMV-seropositive. The sequencing sample was made of PBMCs. The CDR3 DNA reads as TGTGCCAGCAGCTTAGCGGGGGGGTGGATAGCGGGGACCTACAATGAGCAGTTCTTC. This sequence encodes CASSLAGGWIAGTYNEQFF.